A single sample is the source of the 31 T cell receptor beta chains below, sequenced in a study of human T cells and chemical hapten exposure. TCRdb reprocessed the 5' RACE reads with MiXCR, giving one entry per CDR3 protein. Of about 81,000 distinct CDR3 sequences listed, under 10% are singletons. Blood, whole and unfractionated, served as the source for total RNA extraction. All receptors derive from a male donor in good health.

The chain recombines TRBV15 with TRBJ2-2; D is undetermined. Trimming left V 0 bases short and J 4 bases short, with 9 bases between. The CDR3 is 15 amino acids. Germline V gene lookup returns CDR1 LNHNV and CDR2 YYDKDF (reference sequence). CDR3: CATSRDKPLTGELFF. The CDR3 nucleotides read TGTGCCACCAGCAGAGATAAGCCACTCACCGGGGAGCTGTTTTTT.

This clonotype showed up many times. The DNA for the CDR3 is TGTGCCAGCAGTGCAGGGTACACAGATACGCAGTATTTT. This codes for CASSAGYTDTQYF. This rearrangement joins TRBV6-2 or TRBV6-3 to TRBJ2-3, with TRBD1 as a possible D gene (5 bases). Trimming took off 5 bases at V and 2 bases at J, with 8 bases between the two ends. Per germline, CDR1 MNHEY and CDR2 SVGEGT. The CDR3 totals 13 residues.

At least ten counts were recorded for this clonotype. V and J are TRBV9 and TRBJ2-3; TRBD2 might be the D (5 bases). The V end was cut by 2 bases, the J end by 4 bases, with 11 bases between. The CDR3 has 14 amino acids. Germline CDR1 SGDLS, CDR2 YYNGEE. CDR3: CASSVGPGADTQYF. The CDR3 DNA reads TGTGCCAGCAGCGTTGGACCCGGGGCAGATACGCAGTATTTT.

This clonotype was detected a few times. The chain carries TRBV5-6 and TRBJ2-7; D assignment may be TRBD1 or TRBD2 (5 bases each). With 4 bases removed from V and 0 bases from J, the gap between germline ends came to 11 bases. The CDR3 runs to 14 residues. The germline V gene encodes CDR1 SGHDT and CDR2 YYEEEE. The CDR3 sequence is CASSARDVSYEQYF. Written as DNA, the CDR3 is TGTGCCAGCAGCGCCCGGGACGTCTCCTACGAGCAGTACTTC.

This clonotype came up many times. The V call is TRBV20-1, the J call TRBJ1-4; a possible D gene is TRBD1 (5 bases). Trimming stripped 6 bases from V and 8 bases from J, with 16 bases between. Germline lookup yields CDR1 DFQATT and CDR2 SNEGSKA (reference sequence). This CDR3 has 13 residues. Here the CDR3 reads CSAANGGREKLFF. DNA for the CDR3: TGCAGTGCCGCCAACGGGGGAAGAGAAAAACTGTTTTTT.

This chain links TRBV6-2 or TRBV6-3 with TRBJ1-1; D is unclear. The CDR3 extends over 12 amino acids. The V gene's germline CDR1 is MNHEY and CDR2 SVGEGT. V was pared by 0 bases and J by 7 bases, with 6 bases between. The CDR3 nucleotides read TGTGCCAGCAGTTACTCTGGCGGTGAAGCTTTCTTT. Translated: CASSYSGGEAFF.

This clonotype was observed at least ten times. The CDR3 region is CASSRFGELEQYF. The CDR3 DNA reads TGTGCCAGCAGCCGCTTCGGAGAGCTCGAGCAGTACTTC. This chain connects TRBV7-2 to TRBJ2-7, with D uncertain. The CDR3 runs to 13 residues. Germline V gene data show CDR1 as SGHTA and CDR2 as FQGNSA. The ends were cut back, 5 bases at V and 6 bases at J, with 14 bases in the middle. Variable domain in full (rest from reference TRBV7-2 and TRBJ2-7): GAGVSQSPSNKVTEKGKDVELRCDPISGHTALYWYRQSLGQGLEFLIYFQGNSAPDKSGLPSDRFSAERTGGSVSTLTIQRTQQEDSAVYLCASSRFGELEQYFGPGTRLTVT.

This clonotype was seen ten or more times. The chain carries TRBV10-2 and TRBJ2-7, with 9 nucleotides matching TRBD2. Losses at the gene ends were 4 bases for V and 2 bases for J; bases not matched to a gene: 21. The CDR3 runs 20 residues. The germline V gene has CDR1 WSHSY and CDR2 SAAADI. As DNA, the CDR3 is TGCGCCAGCAGTGGCCAGATCATCGGCGGGGGGGCTTACAAACCCTACGAGCAGTACTTC. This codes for CASSGQIIGGGAYKPYEQYF.

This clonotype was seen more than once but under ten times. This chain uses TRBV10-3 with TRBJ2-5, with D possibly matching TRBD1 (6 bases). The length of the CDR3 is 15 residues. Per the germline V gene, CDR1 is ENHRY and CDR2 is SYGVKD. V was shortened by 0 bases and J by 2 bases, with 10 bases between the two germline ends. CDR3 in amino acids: CAISESQGFQETQYF. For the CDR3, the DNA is TGTGCCATCAGTGAGTCGCAGGGGTTTCAAGAGACCCAGTACTTC.

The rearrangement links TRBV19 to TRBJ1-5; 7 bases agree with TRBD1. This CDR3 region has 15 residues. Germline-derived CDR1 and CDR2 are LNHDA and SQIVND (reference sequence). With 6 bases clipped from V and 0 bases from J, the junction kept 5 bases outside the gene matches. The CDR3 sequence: CASSVQGTSNQPQHF. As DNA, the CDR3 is TGTGCCAGTAGCGTACAGGGGACTAGCAATCAGCCCCAGCATTTT.

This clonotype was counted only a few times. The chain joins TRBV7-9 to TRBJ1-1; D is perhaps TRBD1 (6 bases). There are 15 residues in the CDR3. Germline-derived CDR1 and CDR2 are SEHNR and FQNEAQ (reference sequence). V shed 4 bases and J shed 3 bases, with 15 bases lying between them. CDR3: CASSSSVSGDTEAFF. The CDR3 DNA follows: TGTGCCAGCAGCTCCTCGGTCTCAGGGGACACTGAAGCTTTCTTT.

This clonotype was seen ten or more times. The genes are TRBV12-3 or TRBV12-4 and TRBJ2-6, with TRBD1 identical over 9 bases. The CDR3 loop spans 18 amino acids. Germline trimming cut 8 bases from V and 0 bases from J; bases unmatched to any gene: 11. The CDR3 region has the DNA TGTGCCAGCTCCCCACTGGGACAGGGTCTCTCTGGGGCCAACGTCCTGACTTTC. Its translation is CASSPLGQGLSGANVLTF.

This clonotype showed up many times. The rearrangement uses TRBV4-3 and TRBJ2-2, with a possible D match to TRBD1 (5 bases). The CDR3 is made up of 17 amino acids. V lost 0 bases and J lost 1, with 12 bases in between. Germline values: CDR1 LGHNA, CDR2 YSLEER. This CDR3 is CASSQDLGRGNTGELFF. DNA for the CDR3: TGCGCCAGCAGCCAAGATTTGGGGCGCGGGAACACCGGGGAGCTGTTTTTT.

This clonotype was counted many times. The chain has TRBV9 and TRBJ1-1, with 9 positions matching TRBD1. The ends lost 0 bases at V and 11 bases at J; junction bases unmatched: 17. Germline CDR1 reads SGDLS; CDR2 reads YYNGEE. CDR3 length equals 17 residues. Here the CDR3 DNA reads TGTGCCAGCAGCGTAGGCGGAGGGGGACAGGGAGAATCGGGGGCTTTCTTT. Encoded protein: CASSVGGGGQGESGAFF.

The chain's CDR3 is CASSLQDRLNTEAFF. CDR3 coding DNA: TGTGCCAGCAGCTTACAAGACAGGCTGAACACTGAAGCTTTCTTT. V and J are TRBV5-5 and TRBJ1-1, with D tentatively TRBD1 (6 bases). This CDR3 is built from 15 residues. Germline-derived CDR1 and CDR2 are SGHKS and YYEKEE (reference sequence). Trimming cost V 2 bases and J 0 bases, with 11 bases left between them.

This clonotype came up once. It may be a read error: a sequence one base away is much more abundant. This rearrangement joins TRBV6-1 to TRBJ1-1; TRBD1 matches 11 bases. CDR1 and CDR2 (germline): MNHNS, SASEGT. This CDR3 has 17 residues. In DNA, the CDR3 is TGTTCCAGACCGACCCAATACCGGACAGGGGGCTACACTGAAGCTTTCTTT. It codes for CSRPTQYRTGGYTEAFF.

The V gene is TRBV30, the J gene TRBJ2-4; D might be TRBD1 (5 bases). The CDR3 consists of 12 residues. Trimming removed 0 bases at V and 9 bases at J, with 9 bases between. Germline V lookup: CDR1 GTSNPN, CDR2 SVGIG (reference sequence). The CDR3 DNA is TGTGCCTGGAGTGTAACCCAGGGCATTCAGTACTTC. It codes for CAWSVTQGIQYF.

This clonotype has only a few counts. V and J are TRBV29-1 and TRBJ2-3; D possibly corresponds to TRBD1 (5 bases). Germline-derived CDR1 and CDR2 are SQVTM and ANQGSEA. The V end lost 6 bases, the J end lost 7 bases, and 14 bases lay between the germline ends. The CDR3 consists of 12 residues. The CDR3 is CSVQTQGNTQYF. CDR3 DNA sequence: TGCAGCGTGCAGACCCAGGGAAATACGCAGTATTTT.

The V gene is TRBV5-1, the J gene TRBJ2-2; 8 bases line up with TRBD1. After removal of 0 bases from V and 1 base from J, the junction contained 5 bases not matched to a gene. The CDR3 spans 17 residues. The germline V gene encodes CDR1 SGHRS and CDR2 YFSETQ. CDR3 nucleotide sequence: TGCGCCAGCAGCTTGGGGACAGGGAGAGAGAACACCGGGGAGCTGTTTTTT. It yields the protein CASSLGTGRENTGELFF.

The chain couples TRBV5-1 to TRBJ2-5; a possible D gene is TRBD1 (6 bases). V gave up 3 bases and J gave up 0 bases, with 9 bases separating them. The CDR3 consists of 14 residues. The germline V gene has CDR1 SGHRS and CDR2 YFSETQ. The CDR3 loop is CASSSQGNQETQYF. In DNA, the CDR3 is TGCGCCAGCAGCTCACAGGGAAACCAAGAGACCCAGTACTTC.

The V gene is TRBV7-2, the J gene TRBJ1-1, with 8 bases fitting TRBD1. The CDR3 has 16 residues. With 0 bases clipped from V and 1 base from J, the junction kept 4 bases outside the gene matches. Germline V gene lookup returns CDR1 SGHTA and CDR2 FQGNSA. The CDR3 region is CASSLAPDRANTEAFF. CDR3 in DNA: TGTGCCAGCAGCTTAGCCCCGGACAGGGCGAACACTGAAGCTTTCTTT.

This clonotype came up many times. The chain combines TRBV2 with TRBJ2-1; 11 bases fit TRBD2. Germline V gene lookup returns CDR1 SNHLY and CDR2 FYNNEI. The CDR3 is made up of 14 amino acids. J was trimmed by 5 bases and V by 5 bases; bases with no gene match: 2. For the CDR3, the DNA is TGTGCCAGCAGTCGACTAGCGGGGAACAATGAGCAGTTCTTC. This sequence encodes CASSRLAGNNEQFF.

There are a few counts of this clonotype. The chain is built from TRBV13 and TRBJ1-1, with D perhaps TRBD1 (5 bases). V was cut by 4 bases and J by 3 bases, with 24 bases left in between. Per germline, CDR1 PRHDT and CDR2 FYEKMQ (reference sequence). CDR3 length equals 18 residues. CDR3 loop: CASSSTHRLGGSDTEAFF. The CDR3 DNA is TGTGCCAGCAGCTCTACACACCGATTGGGGGGGTCGGACACTGAAGCTTTCTTT.

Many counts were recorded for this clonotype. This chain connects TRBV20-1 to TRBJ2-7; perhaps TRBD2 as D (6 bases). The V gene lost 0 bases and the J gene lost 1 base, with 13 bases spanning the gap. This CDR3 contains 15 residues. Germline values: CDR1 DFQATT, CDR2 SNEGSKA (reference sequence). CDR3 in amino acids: CSARDLGGTSYEQYF. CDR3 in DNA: TGCAGTGCTAGAGATCTCGGGGGTACTTCCTACGAGCAGTACTTC.

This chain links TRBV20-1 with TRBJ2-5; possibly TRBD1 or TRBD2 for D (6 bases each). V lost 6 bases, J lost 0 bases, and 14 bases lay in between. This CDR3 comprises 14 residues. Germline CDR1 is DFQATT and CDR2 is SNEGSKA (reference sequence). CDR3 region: CSARAGGDQETQYF. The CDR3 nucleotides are TGCAGTGCCCGTGCCGGGGGCGACCAAGAGACCCAGTACTTC.

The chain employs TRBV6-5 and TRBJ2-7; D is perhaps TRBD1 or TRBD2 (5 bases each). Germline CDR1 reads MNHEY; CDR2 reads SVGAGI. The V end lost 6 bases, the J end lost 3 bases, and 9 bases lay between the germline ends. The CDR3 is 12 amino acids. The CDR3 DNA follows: TGTGCCAGCAGCCGGGACGGCTACGAGCAGTACTTC. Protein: CASSRDGYEQYF.

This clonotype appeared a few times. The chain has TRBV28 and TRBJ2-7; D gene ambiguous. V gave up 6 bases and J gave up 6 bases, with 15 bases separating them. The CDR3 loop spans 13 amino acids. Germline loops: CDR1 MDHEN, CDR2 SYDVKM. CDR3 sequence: CASSPPRVSEQYF. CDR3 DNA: TGTGCCAGCAGCCCTCCAAGGGTGAGCGAGCAGTACTTC.

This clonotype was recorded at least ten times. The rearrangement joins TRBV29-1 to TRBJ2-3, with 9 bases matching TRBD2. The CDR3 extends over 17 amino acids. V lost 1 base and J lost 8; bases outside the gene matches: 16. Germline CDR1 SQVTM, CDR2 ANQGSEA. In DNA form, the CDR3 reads TGCAGCGTTGAAGGCGGGAGGGCGCCAGTTTTGGGGAGTACGCAGTATTTT. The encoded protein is CSVEGGRAPVLGSTQYF.

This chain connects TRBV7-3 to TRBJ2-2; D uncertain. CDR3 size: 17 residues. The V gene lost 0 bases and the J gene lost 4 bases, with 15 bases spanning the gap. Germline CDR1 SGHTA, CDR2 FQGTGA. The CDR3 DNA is TGTGCCAGCAGCTTAACCAAGCCCCAAGGACGCACCGGGGAGCTGTTTTTT. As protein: CASSLTKPQGRTGELFF.

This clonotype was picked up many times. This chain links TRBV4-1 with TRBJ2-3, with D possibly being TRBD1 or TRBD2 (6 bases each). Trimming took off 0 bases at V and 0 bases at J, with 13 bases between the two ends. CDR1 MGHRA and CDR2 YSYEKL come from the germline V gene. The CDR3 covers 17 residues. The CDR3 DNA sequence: TGCGCCAGCAGCCAAGATGGGGGGCCCTTTAGCACAGATACGCAGTATTTT. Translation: CASSQDGGPFSTDTQYF.

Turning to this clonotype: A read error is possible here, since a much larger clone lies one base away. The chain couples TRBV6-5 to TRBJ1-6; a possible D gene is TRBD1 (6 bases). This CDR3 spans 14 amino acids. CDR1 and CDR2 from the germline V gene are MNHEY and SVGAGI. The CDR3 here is CASSNRVYNSPPHF. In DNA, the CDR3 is TGTGCCAGCAGTAACAGGGTCTATAATTCACCCCCCCACTTT.